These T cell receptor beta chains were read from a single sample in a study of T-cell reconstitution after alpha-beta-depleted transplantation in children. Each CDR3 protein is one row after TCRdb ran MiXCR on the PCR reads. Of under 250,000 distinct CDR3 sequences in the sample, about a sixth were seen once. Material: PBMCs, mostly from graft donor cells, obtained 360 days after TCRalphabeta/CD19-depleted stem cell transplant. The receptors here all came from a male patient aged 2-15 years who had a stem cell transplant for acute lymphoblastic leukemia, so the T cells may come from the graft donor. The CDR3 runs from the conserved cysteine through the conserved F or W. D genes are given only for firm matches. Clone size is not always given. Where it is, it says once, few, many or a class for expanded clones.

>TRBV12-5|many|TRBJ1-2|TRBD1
CASGLVDGTGGYGYTF
TGTGCTAGTGGTTTGGTTGACGGGACAGGTGGATATGGCTACACCTTC
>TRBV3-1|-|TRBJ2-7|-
CASSQDSGVSYEQYF
TGTGCCAGCAGCCAAGATTCCGGGGTCTCCTACGAGCAGTACTTC
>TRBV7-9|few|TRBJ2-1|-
CASSLKLWGISYNEQFF
TGTGCCAGCAGCTTAAAATTGTGGGGGATATCCTACAATGAGCAGTTCTTC
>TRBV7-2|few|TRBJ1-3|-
CASSLGPGLSGNTIYF
TGTGCCAGCAGCTTAGGACCGGGGCTTTCTGGAAACACCATATATTTT
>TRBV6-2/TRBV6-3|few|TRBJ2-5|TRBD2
CASSYSERGGRRTQYF
TGTGCCAGCAGTTACTCCGAGCGGGGGGGCCGGAGAACCCAGTACTTC
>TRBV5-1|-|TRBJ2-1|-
CASNVAVASNEQFF
TGCGCCAGCAACGTTGCCGTCGCGAGCAATGAGCAGTTCTTC
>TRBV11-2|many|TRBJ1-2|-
CASSPGQTNYGYTF
TGTGCCAGCAGCCCTGGACAGACTAACTATGGCTACACCTTC
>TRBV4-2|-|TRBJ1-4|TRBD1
CASSQGRGEAEKLFF
TGTGCCAGCAGCCAAGGCAGGGGGGAAGCCGAAAAACTGTTTTTT
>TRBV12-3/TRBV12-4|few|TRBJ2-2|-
CASSNWGTGELFF
TGTGCCAGCAGTAACTGGGGGACCGGGGAGCTGTTTTTT
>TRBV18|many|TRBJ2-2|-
CASSPGSRSTGELFF
TGTGCCAGCTCACCCGGGTCCAGATCCACCGGGGAGCTGTTTTTT
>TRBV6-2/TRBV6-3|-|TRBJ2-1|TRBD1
CASTDNRDRVRPSSYNEQFF
TGTGCCAGCACCGACAACCGGGACAGGGTTCGACCGAGCTCCTACAATGAGCAGTTCTTC
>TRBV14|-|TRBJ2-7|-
CASSLETHPDYEQYF
TGTGCCAGCAGCCTCGAGACACACCCTGACTACGAGCAGTACTTC
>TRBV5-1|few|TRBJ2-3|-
CASSPDRRVGTDTQYF
TGCGCCAGCAGCCCAGACAGGCGGGTTGGCACAGATACGCAGTATTTT
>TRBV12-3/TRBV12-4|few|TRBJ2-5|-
CASSPWDFQETQYF
TGTGCCAGCAGCCCTTGGGACTTCCAAGAGACCCAGTACTTC
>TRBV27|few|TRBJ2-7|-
CASSSGQLHPYEQYF
TGTGCCAGCAGTTCGGGACAACTTCACCCCTACGAGCAGTACTTC
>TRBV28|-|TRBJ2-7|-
CASGSREQYF
TGTGCCAGCGGGAGTCGCGAGCAGTACTTC
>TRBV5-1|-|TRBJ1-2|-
CASYPGENYGYTF
TGCGCCAGCTACCCCGGGGAGAACTATGGCTACACCTTC
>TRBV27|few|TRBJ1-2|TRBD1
CASSLQGGYGYTF
TGTGCCAGCAGTTTACAGGGGGGGTATGGCTACACCTTC
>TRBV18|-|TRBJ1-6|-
CASSPGDARYSPLHF
TGTGCCAGCTCACCAGGGGATGCCAGATATTCACCCCTCCACTTT
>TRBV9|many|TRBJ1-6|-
CASSVESSGSPLHF
TGTGCCAGCAGCGTAGAGAGCTCTGGTTCACCCCTCCACTTT
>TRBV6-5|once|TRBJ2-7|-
CASSTSGQGDYEQYF
TGTGCCAGCAGTACCTCGGGACAAGGGGACTACGAGCAGTACTTC
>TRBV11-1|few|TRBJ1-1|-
CASSEGKGYAGTEAFF
TGTGCCAGCAGTGAAGGGAAAGGGTATGCGGGTACTGAAGCTTTCTTT
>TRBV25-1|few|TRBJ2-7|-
CASSRQDLYEQYF
TGTGCCAGCAGTCGACAGGACCTCTACGAGCAGTACTTC
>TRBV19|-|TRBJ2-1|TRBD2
CAIKSPGGIYNEQFF
TGTGCCATCAAAAGCCCCGGGGGGATCTACAATGAGCAGTTCTTC
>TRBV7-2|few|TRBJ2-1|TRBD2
CASSLAPGLASYNEQFF
TGTGCCAGCAGCTTAGCTCCGGGACTAGCCTCCTACAATGAGCAGTTCTTC
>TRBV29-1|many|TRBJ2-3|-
CSVAVATTDTQYF
TGCAGCGTTGCGGTAGCGACCACAGATACGCAGTATTTT
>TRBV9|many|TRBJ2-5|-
CASSPRSDPQETQYF
TGTGCCAGCAGCCCCCGTTCAGACCCTCAAGAGACCCAGTACTTC
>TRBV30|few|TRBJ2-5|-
CAWNYGVGETQYF
TGTGCCTGGAATTACGGGGTGGGGGAGACCCAGTACTTC
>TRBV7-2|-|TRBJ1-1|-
CASSVMFRVEAFF
TGTGCCAGCAGCGTAATGTTCAGGGTTGAGGCTTTCTTT
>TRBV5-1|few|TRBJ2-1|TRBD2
CASSWTSGGVLNEQFF
TGCGCCAGCAGCTGGACTAGCGGGGGGGTTTTGAATGAGCAGTTCTTC
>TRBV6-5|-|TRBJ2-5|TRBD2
CASSYQLGLVKETQYF
TGTGCCAGCAGTTACCAGTTGGGACTAGTTAAAGAGACCCAGTACTTC
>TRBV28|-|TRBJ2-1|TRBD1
CASSFPRQGGYNEQFF
TGTGCCAGCAGTTTCCCGAGACAGGGGGGGTACAATGAGCAGTTCTTC
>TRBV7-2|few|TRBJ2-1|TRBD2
CASSPRGLALHEQFF
TGTGCCAGCAGCCCCCGAGGACTAGCTCTCCATGAGCAGTTCTTC
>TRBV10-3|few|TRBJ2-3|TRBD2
CAISESRRIAGGLTDTQYF
TGTGCCATCAGTGAGTCCCGGCGAATAGCGGGGGGCCTCACAGATACGCAGTATTTT
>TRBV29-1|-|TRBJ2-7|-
CSVASVSSYEQYF
TGCAGCGTTGCTTCGGTTTCCTCCTACGAGCAGTACTTC
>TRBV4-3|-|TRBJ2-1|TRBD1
CASRSGQGAENEQFF
TGCGCCAGCAGGTCGGGACAGGGGGCTGAGAATGAGCAGTTCTTC
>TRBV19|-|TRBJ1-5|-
CASGETPIDPQHF
TGTGCCTCAGGGGAGACCCCAATCGACCCCCAGCATTTT
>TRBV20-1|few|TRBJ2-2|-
CSTHSGEKNTGELFF
TGCAGTACCCATTCGGGGGAGAAGAACACCGGGGAGCTGTTTTTT
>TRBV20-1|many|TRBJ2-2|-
CSASREPVRTGELFF
TGCAGTGCTAGTAGGGAGCCAGTGAGAACCGGGGAGCTGTTTTTT
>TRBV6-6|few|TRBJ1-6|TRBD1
CASGRQGDSPLHF
TGTGCCAGCGGAAGACAGGGCGATTCACCCCTCCACTTT
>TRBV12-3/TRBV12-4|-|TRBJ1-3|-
CASSLWSEHSGNTIYF
TGTGCCAGCAGTTTATGGTCAGAGCACTCTGGAAACACCATATATTTT
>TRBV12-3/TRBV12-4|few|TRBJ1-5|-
CASSFLVGDSNQPQHF
TGTGCCAGCAGTTTTCTGGTAGGGGATAGCAATCAGCCCCAGCATTTT
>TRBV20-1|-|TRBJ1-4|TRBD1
CSARTGEKLFF
TGCAGTGCGCGGACAGGTGAAAAACTGTTTTTT
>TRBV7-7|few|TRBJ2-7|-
CASSLEAGDSYEQYF
TGTGCCAGCAGCTTAGAAGCAGGGGACTCCTACGAGCAGTACTTC
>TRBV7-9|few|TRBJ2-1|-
CASTPGWTAPYNEQFF
TGTGCCAGCACCCCGGGGTGGACAGCTCCTTACAATGAGCAGTTCTTC
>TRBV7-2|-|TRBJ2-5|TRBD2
CASSWTSGGRKTQYF
TGTGCCAGCAGCTGGACTAGCGGGGGGAGAAAGACCCAGTACTTC
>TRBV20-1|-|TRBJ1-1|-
CSARESENRGTEAFF
TGCAGTGCTAGAGAGTCAGAGAATCGGGGCACTGAAGCTTTCTTT
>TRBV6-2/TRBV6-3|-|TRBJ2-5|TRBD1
CASSDDWTGSPQETQYF
TGTGCCAGCAGTGACGATTGGACAGGGAGCCCCCAAGAGACCCAGTACTTC
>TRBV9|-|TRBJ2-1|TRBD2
CASTRTSGTYNEQFF
TGTGCCAGCACCCGGACTAGCGGGACCTACAATGAGCAGTTCTTC
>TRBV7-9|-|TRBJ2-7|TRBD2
CASSLREGRRYEQYF
TGTGCCAGCAGCTTAAGGGAGGGCCGTAGATACGAGCAGTACTTC